The rows below give T cell receptor beta chains drawn from one sample of a study of blood T cell repertoires in COVID-19. Profiling relied on immunoSEQ multiplex PCR, and the TCRdb table lists in-frame clones only, not all of them. The table lists over 250,000 clones, around three quarters of them singletons, with about 3.1% in the top ten. Sample: peripheral blood. These receptors were collected from a woman of 80 years or more with acute or convalescent COVID-19. Both conserved end residues are part of each CDR3. A D gene is named only where the DNA matches it firmly. Not every row has a clone size; where given, it reads once, few, many or a size class.

J: TRBJ1-4
D: .
size: .
V: TRBV2
CDR3: CASSDRGPEKLFF
DNA: TGTGCCAGCAGTGACAGGGGCCCCGAAAAACTGTTTTTT

J: TRBJ2-1
D: TRBD1
size: few
V: TRBV18
CDR3: CASSQRGGQGLTYNEQFF
DNA: TGTGCCAGCTCTCAAAGGGGGGGACAGGGTTTGACCTACAATGAGCAGTTCTTC

J: TRBJ2-1
D: TRBD1
size: .
V: TRBV6-5
CDR3: CASREDRTYNEQFF
DNA: TGTGCCAGCAGAGAGGACAGGACGTACAATGAGCAGTTCTTC

J: TRBJ1-5
D: .
size: .
V: TRBV15
CDR3: CATSRDNSNQPQHF
DNA: TGTGCCACCAGCAGAGATAATAGCAATCAGCCCCAGCATTTT

J: TRBJ1-2
D: .
size: once
V: TRBV6-6
CDR3: CASSPPGTRYGYTF
DNA: TGTGCCAGCAGTCCACCAGGGACTCGGTATGGCTACACCTTC

J: TRBJ2-1
D: TRBD2
size: .
V: TRBV11-3
CDR3: CASSLGGKRESDNEQFF
DNA: TGTGCCAGCAGCTTAGGAGGTAAGCGGGAGAGTGACAATGAGCAGTTCTTC

J: TRBJ1-6
D: .
size: once
V: TRBV7-2
CDR3: CASSLGADNSPLHF
DNA: TGTGCCAGCAGCTTAGGGGCAGACAATTCACCCCTCCACTTT

J: TRBJ2-5
D: TRBD1
size: .
V: TRBV3-1/TRBV3-2
CDR3: CASSQDRRDRGLETQYF
DNA: TGTGCCAGCAGCCAAGATCGAAGGGACAGGGGGCTGGAGACCCAGTACTTC

J: TRBJ1-1
D: .
size: .
V: TRBV6-1
CDR3: CASSERGGPNTEAFF
DNA: TGTGCCAGCAGTGAAAGAGGAGGTCCGAACACTGAAGCTTTCTTT

J: TRBJ1-2
D: TRBD1
size: once
V: TRBV6-2/TRBV6-3
CDR3: CASSYSRTGDGYTF
DNA: TGTGCCAGCAGTTACTCGAGGACAGGGGATGGCTACACCTTC

J: TRBJ2-2
D: .
size: few
V: TRBV2
CDR3: CASKRQGGPGELFF
DNA: TGTGCCAGCAAGAGACAGGGAGGCCCCGGGGAGCTGTTTTTT

J: TRBJ1-5
D: .
size: many
V: TRBV2
CDR3: CASSVQGGQPQHF
DNA: TGTGCCAGCAGTGTGCAGGGTGGGCAGCCCCAGCATTTT

J: TRBJ2-7
D: .
size: once
V: TRBV5-6
CDR3: CASSSQTAQGRQYF
DNA: TGTGCCAGCAGCTCCCAAACCGCCCAGGGTCGGCAGTACTTC

J: TRBJ1-1
D: .
size: .
V: TRBV6-1
CDR3: CASSEEVMGRTTAFF
DNA: TGTGCCAGCAGTGAAGAAGTCATGGGGAGGACAACGGCTTTCTTT

J: TRBJ2-7
D: .
size: once
V: TRBV30
CDR3: CAWSTGFGYEQYF
DNA: TGTGCCTGGAGTACGGGGTTCGGCTACGAGCAGTACTTC

J: TRBJ2-3
D: TRBD1
size: .
V: TRBV6-5
CDR3: CASSYPGTGTQYF
DNA: TGTGCCAGCAGTTACCCCGGGACAGGGACGCAGTATTTT

J: TRBJ2-2
D: .
size: many
V: TRBV10-2
CDR3: CASNTVEGGELFF
DNA: TGCGCCAGCAACACAGTCGAGGGAGGGGAGCTGTTTTTT

J: TRBJ2-5
D: TRBD2
size: .
V: TRBV11-1
CDR3: CASSRGGAGETQYF
DNA: TGTGCCAGCAGCCGCGGGGGGGCCGGTGAGACCCAGTACTTC

J: TRBJ1-2
D: .
size: .
V: TRBV5-5
CDR3: CASSFTTGYGYTF
DNA: TGTGCCAGCAGCTTCACCACAGGGTATGGCTACACCTTC

J: TRBJ2-2
D: TRBD1
size: .
V: TRBV6-5
CDR3: CASRPGQVNTGELFF
DNA: TGTGCCAGCAGACCGGGACAGGTGAACACCGGGGAGCTGTTTTTT

J: TRBJ1-6
D: .
size: .
V: TRBV29-1
CDR3: CSVQGSYNSPLHF
DNA: TGCAGCGTACAGGGTTCCTATAATTCACCCCTCCACTTT

J: TRBJ1-1
D: TRBD1
size: .
V: TRBV19
CDR3: CASTLGQGRLPPLNTEAFF
DNA: TGTGCCAGCACTTTAGGACAGGGGCGTCTTCCCCCTCTGAACACTGAAGCTTTCTTT

J: TRBJ2-1
D: .
size: .
V: TRBV12-3/TRBV12-4
CDR3: CASSTSGNEQFF
DNA: TGTGCCAGCAGTACTTCCGGCAATGAGCAGTTCTTC

J: TRBJ2-2
D: TRBD1
size: once
V: TRBV20-1
CDR3: CSASYRGLTGELFF
DNA: TGCAGTGCTAGTTACAGGGGTCTTACCGGGGAGCTGTTTTTT

J: TRBJ1-6
D: .
size: many
V: TRBV6-5
CDR3: CASIAQVGISPLHF
DNA: TGTGCCAGCATTGCGCAGGTCGGAATTTCACCCCTCCACTTT

J: TRBJ2-3
D: .
size: .
V: TRBV12-1
CDR3: CASSFKGLARTDTQYF
DNA: TGTGCCAGCAGCTTTAAGGGACTAGCCCGCACAGATACGCAGTATTTT

J: TRBJ2-2
D: .
size: few
V: TRBV5-1
CDR3: CASSLALAVNTGELFF
DNA: TGCGCCAGCAGCTTGGCCTTAGCGGTGAACACCGGGGAGCTGTTTTTT

J: TRBJ2-7
D: TRBD1
size: .
V: TRBV10-2
CDR3: CASRDRGYEQYF
DNA: TGCGCCAGCCGGGACAGGGGCTACGAGCAGTACTTC

J: TRBJ2-7
D: TRBD2
size: .
V: TRBV5-1
CDR3: CASSLRGEPPYEQYF
DNA: TGCGCCAGCAGCTTACGGGGGGAACCCCCATACGAGCAGTACTTC

J: TRBJ2-1
D: .
size: .
V: TRBV5-1
CDR3: CASSLARGDSYNEQFF
DNA: TGCGCCAGCAGCTTGGCGCGAGGAGACTCCTACAATGAGCAGTTCTTC

J: TRBJ2-5
D: TRBD1
size: .
V: TRBV20-1
CDR3: CSASAGGETQYF
DNA: TGCAGTGCTAGTGCAGGGGGAGAGACCCAGTACTTC

J: TRBJ1-1
D: TRBD1
size: .
V: TRBV7-8
CDR3: CASSGWDRVNTEAFF
DNA: TGTGCCAGCAGCGGATGGGACAGGGTGAACACTGAAGCTTTCTTT

J: TRBJ2-3
D: .
size: once
V: TRBV7-9
CDR3: CASSLSGGDTQYF
DNA: TGTGCCAGCAGCTTATCCGGAGGGGATACGCAGTATTTT

J: TRBJ1-5
D: .
size: .
V: TRBV6-6
CDR3: CASSPTLSNQPQHF
DNA: TGTGCCAGCAGCCCGACACTTAGCAATCAGCCCCAGCATTTT

J: TRBJ2-1
D: TRBD1
size: .
V: TRBV5-1
CDR3: CASSSRQGTTTLGEQFF
DNA: TGCGCCAGCAGCAGCCGACAGGGGACCACTACGCTCGGTGAGCAGTTCTTC

J: TRBJ2-7
D: TRBD1
size: few
V: TRBV27
CDR3: CASSPTWTGGEYEQYF
DNA: TGTGCCAGCAGTCCCACCTGGACAGGGGGCGAATACGAGCAGTACTTC

J: TRBJ2-6
D: TRBD1
size: .
V: TRBV3-1/TRBV3-2
CDR3: CASSRRGPGANVLTF
DNA: TGTGCCAGCAGCCGAAGGGGGCCTGGGGCCAACGTCCTGACTTTC

J: TRBJ2-4
D: .
size: .
V: TRBV19
CDR3: CASKFVGEGNIQYF
DNA: TGTGCCAGTAAATTCGTGGGAGAGGGAAACATTCAGTACTTC